The 20 T cell receptor beta chains reported below all come from one sample, sequenced in a study of T cells in Graves' hyperthyroidism and ophthalmopathy. RNA transcripts yielded amplified TCR beta CDR3 regions. TCR CDR3 underwent first-round RT-PCR with the HTBI primer set. TCRdb analysed the multiplex PCR reads with MiXCR anew, one entry per CDR3 protein. Altogether roughly 600,000 distinct CDR3 sequences are present, roughly 15% being singletons, with the ten largest covering 12%. The sequenced material came from blood. The source of these receptors is a woman between 50 and 59 years old with Graves' ophthalmopathy.

This clonotype was detected many times. The chain is built from TRBV11-1 and TRBJ1-1; no definite D call. Trimming cost V 4 bases and J 6 bases, with 12 bases left between them. CDR3 length: 13 residues. Germline-derived CDR1 and CDR2 are SGHAT and FQDESV (reference sequence). This CDR3 reads CASSSRNYPEAFF. DNA for the CDR3: TGTGCCAGCAGCTCCAGGAACTATCCTGAAGCTTTCTTT.

The J gene is TRBJ2-4, the V gene TRBV10-3; D possibly corresponds to TRBD2 (6 bases). Germline CDR1 ENHRY, CDR2 SYGVKD. The V end was cut by 2 bases, the J end by 7 bases, with 12 bases between. This CDR3 has 14 amino acids. The chain's CDR3 is CAISEGLASNIQYF. The CDR3 DNA reads TGTGCCATCAGTGAGGGTCTAGCGAGTAACATTCAGTACTTC.

This clonotype was counted at least ten times. The chain joins TRBV27 to TRBJ2-3; 7 nucleotides align to TRBD1. Germline values: CDR1 MNHEY, CDR2 SMNVEV (reference sequence). Trimming at V came to 3 bases and at J to 4 bases, leaving 7 bases not matched to a gene. This CDR3 is built from 15 residues. CDR3 nucleotides: TGTGCCAGCAGTTTGAGGGGGCCCCCTCCAGATACGCAGTATTTT. Translation gives CASSLRGPPPDTQYF.

The table lists this clonotype with many counts. The junction differs from germline at one of its ends, possibly a read error. This chain joins TRBV7-9 and TRBJ1-1; weak D call: TRBD1 (5 bases). From germline, CDR1 is SEHNR and CDR2 FQNEAQ (reference sequence). The CDR3 spans 14 residues. The DNA for the CDR3 is TGTGCCAGCAGATTAGGGGCTGAGAACACTGAAGCTTTCTTT. Protein sequence: CASRLGAENTEAFF.

The J gene is TRBJ2-6, the V gene TRBV24-1, with D uncertain. The ends were cut back, 3 bases at V and 0 bases at J, with 2 bases in the middle. The CDR3 runs to 14 residues. CDR1 is KGHDR and CDR2 is SFDVKD in the germline V gene. The CDR3 DNA follows: TGTGCCACCAGTGATCCCTCTGGGGCCAACGTCCTGACTTTC. Its protein is CATSDPSGANVLTF.

The chain is built from TRBV6-1 and TRBJ2-1, with D maybe TRBD2 (5 bases). V was clipped by 6 bases and J by 6 bases, with 12 bases between them. The CDR3 is 13 residues long. Germline CDR1 reads MNHNS; CDR2 reads SASEGT. This CDR3 reads CASRSSSANEQFF. DNA for the CDR3: TGTGCCAGCAGATCTAGCTCGGCCAATGAGCAGTTCTTC.

This chain joins TRBV20-1 and TRBJ1-5; D gene unclear. Trimming shortened V by 3 bases and J by 0 bases, and 6 bases separated the two germline ends. The CDR3 runs 13 residues. Germline CDR1 and CDR2: DFQATT and SNEGSKA (reference sequence). As DNA, the CDR3 is TGCAGTGCTAGTGCAGATAGCAATCAGCCCCAGCATTTT. This encodes CSASADSNQPQHF.

The CDR3 loop is CASRITGTGDAYGYTF. As DNA, the CDR3 is TGTGCCAGCAGGATCACCGGGACAGGGGACGCCTATGGCTACACCTTC. The V gene is TRBV28, the J gene TRBJ1-2; 10 bases are a match to TRBD1. Per germline, CDR1 MDHEN and CDR2 SYDVKM. This CDR3 has 16 amino acids. J was trimmed by 4 bases and V by 6 bases; bases with no gene match: 11.

This clonotype appeared a few times. The gene calls are TRBV28 and TRBJ2-7, with 10 nucleotides matching TRBD2. Trimming cost V 1 base and J 4 bases; bases outside gene matches: 7. The CDR3 is 16 amino acids. The germline V gene encodes CDR1 MDHEN and CDR2 SYDVKM. The CDR3 spells CASSLFPSGSKYEQYF. The CDR3 DNA reads TGTGCCAGCAGTTTATTTCCTAGCGGGAGTAAGTACGAGCAGTACTTC.

Concerning this clonotype: A junction end diverges from the germline sequence, so it may reflect a read error. The J gene is TRBJ2-7, the V gene TRBV4-1; D gene uncertain. Germline assignment: CDR1 MGHRA and CDR2 YSYEKL. CDR3 length equals 14 residues. In DNA form, the CDR3 reads TGCGCCAGCAGCCCACTAACCCTCTCCTGCGAGCAGTACTTC. The encoded protein is CASSPLTLSCEQYF.

This clonotype has a single count. The genes are TRBV5-6 and TRBJ1-5; D remains unclear. The ends were cut back, 1 base at V and 2 bases at J, with 13 bases in the middle. CDR1 is SGHDT and CDR2 is YYEEEE in the germline V gene. The CDR3 is 16 amino acids. The CDR3: CASSLWVGMGNQPQHF. CDR3 in DNA: TGTGCCAGCAGCTTGTGGGTGGGGATGGGCAATCAGCCCCAGCATTTT.

This clonotype was observed many times. J is TRBJ2-5 and V is TRBV20-1, with TRBD2 identical over 10 bases. This CDR3 has 14 amino acids. V was pared by 1 base and J by 5 bases, with 4 bases of the junction left unmatched. CDR1 is DFQATT, CDR2 SNEGSKA, per germline (reference sequence). The CDR3 sequence is CSARVLAGVETQYF. The CDR3 region has the DNA TGCAGTGCTAGAGTCCTAGCGGGAGTGGAGACCCAGTACTTC.

This chain uses TRBV12-3 or TRBV12-4 with TRBJ2-1, with 9 bases fitting TRBD2. Trimming cost V 0 bases and J 4 bases; bases outside gene matches: 13. CDR3 length: 19 amino acids. CDR3 in amino acids: CASSLALGGRAWEYNEQFF. The CDR3 region has the DNA TGTGCCAGCAGTTTAGCTTTAGGCGGGAGGGCCTGGGAATACAATGAGCAGTTCTTC.

This clonotype was seen more than once but under ten times. J is TRBJ2-5 and V is TRBV7-8; D is perhaps TRBD2 (7 bases). Germline CDR1 is SGHVS and CDR2 is FQNEAQ. With 11 bases removed from V and 12 bases from J, the gap between germline ends came to 16 bases. CDR3 length: 10 residues. This chain's CDR3 is CAEGGGPEYF. The CDR3 DNA is TGTGCCGAAGGGGGGGGACCGGAGTACTTC.

This clonotype has a handful of counts. V and J are TRBV6-6 and TRBJ2-1; D remains unclear. V was cut by 0 bases and J by 2 bases, with 8 bases left in between. This CDR3 comprises 15 residues. The V gene's germline CDR1 is MNHNY and CDR2 SVGAGI (reference sequence). The CDR3 bases are TGTGCCAGCAGTTACTCTGGAGACCCCTACAATGAGCAGTTCTTC. It translates to CASSYSGDPYNEQFF.

The table lists this clonotype with a few counts. This chain connects TRBV15 to TRBJ2-1; 9 bases map to TRBD1. V shed 6 bases and J 6 bases; nucleotides not matched to a gene: 9. Germline CDR1 reads LNHNV; CDR2 reads YYDKDF (reference sequence). The CDR3 covers 15 residues. DNA of the CDR3: TGTGCCACCAGTCCACGGGACAGGGACCTCAATGAGCAGTTCTTC. Translating it yields CATSPRDRDLNEQFF.

Ten or more counts support this clonotype. The V and J genes are TRBV7-6 and TRBJ1-5; D not resolved. The CDR3 extends over 15 amino acids. Trimming took 5 bases from V and 3 from J, leaving 14 bases between them. Germline CDR1 is SGHVS and CDR2 is FNYEAQ. CDR3 in DNA: TGTGCCAGCAGCGCCGGGCAGAGGGACAATCAGCCCCAGCATTTT. It codes for CASSAGQRDNQPQHF.

This sequence joins TRBV15 and TRBJ2-1; D perhaps matches TRBD2 (7 bases). Trimming stripped 0 bases from V and 2 bases from J, with 8 bases between. Per germline, CDR1 LNHNV and CDR2 YYDKDF (reference sequence). The CDR3 consists of 15 residues. The CDR3 nucleotides are TGTGCCACCAGCAGAGAAGGGGGGGCCTACAATGAGCAGTTCTTC. Encoded protein: CATSREGGAYNEQFF.

This clonotype was observed many times. The rearrangement links TRBV2 to TRBJ2-7; D call uncertain. The V and J ends lost 6 bases and 6 bases respectively, with 15 bases between them. The CDR3 sequence is 13 residues long. The germline gives CDR1 SNHLY, CDR2 FYNNEI. CDR3 region: CASRAKATSEQYF. As DNA, the CDR3 is TGTGCCAGCAGGGCCAAAGCAACCTCCGAGCAGTACTTC.

This clonotype was found many times. The chain recombines TRBV28 with TRBJ1-1, with D unclear. CDR1 is MDHEN, CDR2 SYDVKM, per germline. This CDR3 is 14 amino acids long. Trimming shortened V by 7 bases and J by 0 bases, and 12 bases separated the two germline ends. The CDR3 sequence is CASTRLLVNTEAFF. DNA of the CDR3: TGTGCCAGCACCCGCCTGTTAGTGAACACTGAAGCTTTCTTT.